These T cell receptor beta chains were read from a single sample in a study of T cells after posttransplantation cyclophosphamide. Sequencing used immunoSEQ multiplex PCR; TCRdb keeps in-frame clones, though not all of them. The repertoire holds approximately 10,000 clones, with 70% to 90% as singletons. Here the sequenced sample was PBMCs, taken 367 days after allogeneic stem cell transplant with calcineurin inhibitor and methotrexate. Receptors were obtained from a male patient in his thirties who received an allogeneic stem cell transplant from an unrelated donor, was CMV-positive, and had acute GVHD only. Part of the T cells may come from the graft donor. Both conserved end residues are part of each CDR3. A D gene is named only where the DNA matches it firmly. Size values are once, few and many counts, or a class for expanded clones, and some rows have none.

size: .; D: .; J: TRBJ1-2; V: TRBV19; DNA: TGTGCCAGTAGTATAGTTCATGCAGATTTTAACTATGGCTACACCTTC; CDR3: CASSIVHADFNYGYTF
size: .; D: .; J: TRBJ2-7; V: TRBV9; DNA: TGTGCCAGCAGCGCTGACACAAGGTTTTTTGACGAGCAGTACTTC; CDR3: CASSADTRFFDEQYF
size: .; D: TRBD2; J: TRBJ2-7; V: TRBV13; DNA: TGTGCCAGCAGCAAAACCGCCGGGACTACAATTTGGGAGCAGTACTTC; CDR3: CASSKTAGTTIWEQYF
size: once; D: .; J: TRBJ2-3; V: TRBV29-1; DNA: TGCAGCGGCCAACAGGACCAGGGAGGTCCAGATACGCAGTATTTT; CDR3: CSGQQDQGGPDTQYF
size: .; D: TRBD1; J: TRBJ2-5; V: TRBV15; DNA: TGTGCCACCAGCAAAGCGGACAGGGCTAAGACCCAGTACTTC; CDR3: CATSKADRAKTQYF
size: .; D: .; J: TRBJ2-7; V: TRBV10-2; DNA: TGCGCCAGCAGCACCTCAGACGGGAAGCAGTACTTC; CDR3: CASSTSDGKQYF
size: few; D: TRBD1; J: TRBJ1-2; V: TRBV5-4; DNA: TGTGCCAGCAGCTTGGGGGACAGAGAAAACCTCTATGGCTACACCTTC; CDR3: CASSLGDRENLYGYTF
size: once; D: .; J: TRBJ1-5; V: TRBV30; DNA: TGTGCCTGGAGTGGCGTCGGAGGGGTTCGGAATCAGCCCCAGCATTTT; CDR3: CAWSGVGGVRNQPQHF
size: .; D: .; J: TRBJ1-1; V: TRBV10-3; DNA: TGTGCCATCAGTGAGTCCCGGGGGAATCGGAACACTGAAGCTTTCTTT; CDR3: CAISESRGNRNTEAFF
size: .; D: .; J: TRBJ1-6; V: TRBV10-3; DNA: TGTGCCATCGGGGGGAGGGACGGGGATAATTCACCCCTCCACTTT; CDR3: CAIGGRDGDNSPLHF
size: once; D: .; J: TRBJ2-6; V: TRBV29-1; DNA: TGCAGCGTTGATCAAGGGGGCTCTGGGGCCAACGTCCTGACTTTC; CDR3: CSVDQGGSGANVLTF
size: .; D: TRBD2; J: TRBJ2-3; V: TRBV19; DNA: TGTGCCAGTACCAGTAGCGGGGGGCCAGATACGCAGTATTTT; CDR3: CASTSSGGPDTQYF
size: .; D: TRBD1; J: TRBJ2-7; V: TRBV6-5; DNA: TGTGCCAGCAGTCCCACCGGGACAGGGGGCTACGAGCAGTACTTC; CDR3: CASSPTGTGGYEQYF
size: .; D: TRBD1; J: TRBJ2-7; V: TRBV13; DNA: TGTGCCAGCAGCAAGGGGACAGCTCAGGCGCAGTACTTC; CDR3: CASSKGTAQAQYF
size: .; D: .; J: TRBJ1-1; V: TRBV5-1; DNA: TGCGCCAGCTCGCCGACCGGGAAAAACAAGAACACTGAAGCTTTCTTT; CDR3: CASSPTGKNKNTEAFF
size: .; D: .; J: TRBJ2-6; V: TRBV9; DNA: TGTGCCAGCAGCCCTAGCTCTGGGGCCAACGTCCTGACTTTC; CDR3: CASSPSSGANVLTF
size: .; D: .; J: TRBJ2-7; V: TRBV10-3; DNA: TGTGCCATCAGTGAAGTGCAGGGGTACGAGCAGTACTTC; CDR3: CAISEVQGYEQYF
size: .; D: .; J: TRBJ2-2; V: TRBV7-2; DNA: TGTGCCAGCAGCTTAGCCGATAGCACCGGGGAGCTGTTTTTT; CDR3: CASSLADSTGELFF
size: .; D: TRBD1; J: TRBJ2-1; V: TRBV16; DNA: TGTGCCAGCAGCCGTCTTGAGGGACAGGGGGACAATGAGCAGTTCTTC; CDR3: CASSRLEGQGDNEQFF
size: .; D: .; J: TRBJ1-2; V: TRBV6-5; DNA: TGTGCCAGCAGTTACACGGGACACCGTGGCTACACCTTC; CDR3: CASSYTGHRGYTF
size: .; D: .; J: TRBJ1-1; V: TRBV18; DNA: TGTGCCAGCTCACCACAGGGGAAGGGCACTGAAGCTTTCTTT; CDR3: CASSPQGKGTEAFF
size: once; D: TRBD1; J: TRBJ2-5; V: TRBV5-1; DNA: TGCGCCAGCAGGGGGCGGACAGGACAAGAGACCCAGTACTTC; CDR3: CASRGRTGQETQYF
size: .; D: .; J: TRBJ1-2; V: TRBV18; DNA: TGTGCCAGCTCAACAGCGGGCCAAGGGGCGAACTATGGCTACACCTTC; CDR3: CASSTAGQGANYGYTF
size: .; D: .; J: TRBJ1-1; V: TRBV5-4; DNA: TGTGCCAGCAGCTTGGGGGCGGGGGGGACTGAAGCTTTCTTT; CDR3: CASSLGAGGTEAFF
size: once; D: TRBD2; J: TRBJ2-5; V: TRBV5-1; DNA: TGCGCCAGCAGCTTAGTGACCACTAGCGGGAGGATCGAGACCCAGTACTTC; CDR3: CASSLVTTSGRIETQYF
size: .; D: TRBD2; J: TRBJ2-3; V: TRBV7-2; DNA: TGTGCCAGCAGCTTAGCTTGGGTAACTAGCGGGGGGGCCACAGATACGCAGTATTTT; CDR3: CASSLAWVTSGGATDTQYF
size: .; D: .; J: TRBJ2-7; V: TRBV7-9; DNA: TGTGCCAGCAGCCCTAGGGGCTTTGGGGACATTTTCTCCTACGAGCAGTACTTC; CDR3: CASSPRGFGDIFSYEQYF
size: .; D: .; J: TRBJ2-7; V: TRBV5-4; DNA: TGTGCCAGCGGCCGGGACAACATCCCCGAGCAGTACTTC; CDR3: CASGRDNIPEQYF
size: .; D: TRBD2; J: TRBJ2-1; V: TRBV6-1; DNA: TGTGCCAGCAGTGAACGGACTAGATTTTTCGGTGAGCAGTTCTTC; CDR3: CASSERTRFFGEQFF
size: .; D: TRBD2; J: TRBJ2-6; V: TRBV5-1; DNA: TGCGCCAGCAGCTTGGAAGCGGGAACCGGGGCCAACGTCCTGACTTTC; CDR3: CASSLEAGTGANVLTF
size: few; D: TRBD1; J: TRBJ2-7; V: TRBV2; DNA: TGTGCCAGCAAGGGGGAGACAGGGTACCACGAGCAGTACTTC; CDR3: CASKGETGYHEQYF
size: .; D: .; J: TRBJ1-1; V: TRBV20-1; DNA: TGCAGTGCTTTACAGGTAACTGAAGCTTTCTTT; CDR3: CSALQVTEAFF
size: .; D: .; J: TRBJ2-7; V: TRBV5-6; DNA: TGTGCCAGCAGCCTTCGACTGAGCTACGAGCAGTACTTC; CDR3: CASSLRLSYEQYF
size: .; D: .; J: TRBJ1-1; V: TRBV5-4; DNA: TGTGCCAGCAGCCCGGAGGTCAGTACTCGGAACACTGAAGCTTTCTTT; CDR3: CASSPEVSTRNTEAFF
size: .; D: TRBD2; J: TRBJ2-5; V: TRBV5-1; DNA: TGCGCCAGCAGCTCCCAATCGGGACTAGGTTCTATGGAGACCCAGTACTTC; CDR3: CASSSQSGLGSMETQYF
size: .; D: TRBD1; J: TRBJ2-7; V: TRBV5-4; DNA: TGTGCCAGCATCACGGGCCAACAGGGGAACGACGAGCAGTACTTC; CDR3: CASITGQQGNDEQYF